This T cell receptor (beta chain) came from a study of CD8+ T cells in alopecia areata. Whole-study context: Treated patients swallowed 5 to 10 mg of oral tofacitinib twice daily. Study observations and caveats: For lesional scalp, especially alopecia totalis/universalis, clonality was higher than in normal scalp.

cDNA reverse transcribed from extracted RNA served as the sequencing template. Some clones are missing from TCRdb's copy, which holds only in-frame ones; the method was immunoSEQ multiplex PCR. The repertoire holds about 190,000 clones, around 56% seen once, with roughly 0.71% in the top ten. Sample treatment: oral pan-JAK inhibitor, 5-10 mg twice daily. Peripheral blood, together with lesional scalp punch biopsies, was collected from alopecia areata patients. As regards this clone: Its antigen is unknown.

The TCR originated in a human donor with alopecia areata. Sequencing used CD4+ T cells sorted from blood, obtained at week 4, from a patient treated with tofacitinib.

CDR3 nucleotides: TGTGCCAGCAGCCAAGGGACCGGGACTACGACTTACGAGCAGTACTTC. Protein sequence: CASSQGTGTTTYEQYF. The chain carries TRBV4-2 and TRBJ2-7; 7 bases match TRBD2. This CDR3 has 16 residues. The germline V gene encodes CDR1 LGHNA and CDR2 YNFKEQ. V lost 1 base to trimming and J lost 4 bases; unmatched junction nucleotides: 10.